Following are 19 T cell receptor beta chains from one sample sequenced in a study of beta chain features in type 1 diabetes. Expressed TCRB transcripts were sequenced because the entire RNA isolate underwent reverse transcription. Repertoires were generated with immunoSEQ multiplex PCR, while TCRdb's copy carries only in-frame clones and drops some. This sample has just over 450,000 clones, with 30% found just once. The material sequenced was naive CD4+ T cells from blood. These receptors were taken from a man aged 18 to 30 in good health.

This rearrangement joins TRBV9 to TRBJ2-2; 10 bases align to TRBD1. CDR1 SGDLS and CDR2 YYNGEE come from the germline V gene. The CDR3 runs to 15 residues. J was trimmed by 5 bases and V by 4 bases; bases with no gene match: 5. The CDR3 loop reads CASSNRTGGTGELFF. The DNA for the CDR3 is TGTGCCAGCAGCAATCGGACAGGGGGGACCGGGGAGCTGTTTTTT.

A few counts support this clone. CDR3 in DNA: TGTGCCTGGAGTACCCTCTCTGGAAACACCATATATTTT. Protein: CAWSTLSGNTIYF. The rearrangement links TRBV30 to TRBJ1-3, with no clear D. Looked up from germline, CDR1 is GTSNPN and CDR2 is SVGIG (reference sequence). The CDR3 consists of 13 residues. Trimming stripped 2 bases from V and 0 bases from J, with 5 bases between.

This chain connects TRBV7-9 to TRBJ2-6; no clear D. This CDR3 has 15 amino acids. Germline CDR1 is SEHNR and CDR2 is FQNEAQ (reference sequence). The V end lost 4 bases, the J end lost 0 bases, and 7 bases lay between the germline ends. CDR3 DNA sequence: TGTGCCAGCAGCTGGCAGAGCTCTGGGGCCAACGTCCTGACTTTC. Protein: CASSWQSSGANVLTF. Based on the CDR3 plus reference TRBV7-9 and TRBJ2-6, the full variable domain is DTGVSQNPRHKITKRGQNVTFRCDPISEHNRLYWYRQTLGQGPEFLTYFQNEAQLEKSRLLSDRFSAERPKGSFSTLEIQRTEQGDSAMYLCASSWQSSGANVLTFGAGSRLTVL.

The rearrangement uses TRBV30 and TRBJ1-4; TRBD1 aligns across 7 bases. Germline CDR1 reads GTSNPN; CDR2 reads SVGIG (reference sequence). The trim removed 3 bases at V and 8 bases at J, leaving 12 bases unmatched. The CDR3 has 15 amino acids. The chain's CDR3 is CAWRRGGESREKLFF. The DNA of the CDR3 is TGTGCCTGGAGACGAGGGGGCGAGTCGAGAGAAAAACTGTTTTTT.

In this sample, this clone turned up a few times. V usage is TRBV6-5 and J usage is TRBJ2-3; 10 bases match TRBD2. This CDR3 region has 16 residues. V shed 2 bases and J 2 bases; nucleotides not matched to a gene: 4. CDR1 and CDR2 from the germline V gene are MNHEY and SVGAGI. The CDR3: CASSYLAGVNTDTQYF. In nucleotides, the CDR3 is TGTGCCAGCAGTTACCTAGCGGGGGTAAACACAGATACGCAGTATTTT.

This clone was seen more than once but under ten times. J is TRBJ2-5 and V is TRBV7-9; 8 nucleotides match TRBD1. Germline lookup yields CDR1 SEHNR and CDR2 FQNEAQ (reference sequence). This CDR3 region has 13 residues. Trimming removed 4 bases from V and 4 bases from J; junction bases left unmatched: 2. The CDR3, as DNA: TGTGCCAGCAGCTCCGACAGGGGAGAGACCCAGTACTTC. Amino acids: CASSSDRGETQYF.

This sequence joins TRBV7-9 and TRBJ2-1; no reliable D call. This CDR3 has 10 amino acids. V lost 2 bases to trimming and J lost 9 bases, with 2 bases between them. CDR1 SEHNR and CDR2 FQNEAQ come from the germline V gene (reference sequence). CDR3 sequence (DNA): TGTGCCAGCAGCTTAAGTGAGCAGTTCTTC. It codes for CASSLSEQFF.

This clone showed up just a few times. The CDR3 spells CASSPTGDMGDQETQYF. CDR3 sequence (DNA): TGTGCCAGCTCACCCACAGGCGATATGGGGGACCAAGAGACCCAGTACTTC. This rearrangement joins TRBV18 to TRBJ2-5; D possibly uses TRBD1 or TRBD2 (5 bases each). CDR1 KGHSH and CDR2 LQKENI come from the germline V gene. Deletions cut 3 bases from V and 0 bases from J, with 17 bases between. This CDR3 is built from 17 residues.

The rearrangement links TRBV7-9 to TRBJ2-5, with TRBD2 identical over 7 bases. Germline lookup yields CDR1 SEHNR and CDR2 FQNEAQ (reference sequence). This CDR3 has 16 amino acids. The ends lost 5 bases at V and 4 bases at J; junction bases unmatched: 13. As DNA, the CDR3 is TGTGCCAGCAGCCAAAGTCGAGCGGGAAAGGGAGAGACCCAGTACTTC. It codes for CASSQSRAGKGETQYF.

This clone was observed a handful of times. The rearrangement joins TRBV7-9 to TRBJ1-5; D uncertain. V was pared by 2 bases and J by 4 bases, with 6 bases between. The length of the CDR3 is 13 residues. In germline, CDR1 is SEHNR, CDR2 FQNEAQ (reference sequence). CDR3 residues: CASSLTGNQPQHF. CDR3 DNA: TGTGCCAGCAGCTTAACGGGTAATCAGCCCCAGCATTTT.

This chain links TRBV15 with TRBJ2-3, with 7 bases identical to TRBD2. Germline-derived CDR1 and CDR2 are LNHNV and YYDKDF (reference sequence). With V trimmed by 2 bases and J by 3 bases, 5 bases remained unmatched. This CDR3 contains 15 residues. The CDR3, as DNA: TGTGCCACCAGCAGAAGACTGGGAGGGACAGATACGCAGTATTTT. It codes for CATSRRLGGTDTQYF.

The chain is built from TRBV5-1 and TRBJ2-3; D is uncertain. Trimming took off 4 bases at V and 7 bases at J, with 19 bases between the two ends. The germline gives CDR1 SGHRS, CDR2 YFSETQ. The CDR3 runs 15 residues. The chain's CDR3 is CASSVGSSPGHTQYF. The CDR3 bases are TGCGCCAGCAGCGTCGGAAGCTCCCCCGGCCATACGCAGTATTTT. Filled out from reference TRBV5-1 and TRBJ2-3, the complete variable domain reads KAGVTQTPRYLIKTRGQQVTLSCSPISGHRSVSWYQQTPGQGLQFLFEYFSETQRNKGNFPGRFSGRQFSNSRSEMNVSTLELGDSALYLCASSVGSSPGHTQYFGPGTRLTVL.

The rearrangement links TRBV7-2 to TRBJ2-3; TRBD2 matches at 8 bases. The CDR3 spans 17 residues. Per the germline V gene, CDR1 is SGHTA and CDR2 is FQGNSA. After removal of 5 bases from V and 3 bases from J, the junction contained 13 bases not matched to a gene. CDR3 loop: CASSPYVSGMRTDTQYF. The DNA of the CDR3 is TGTGCCAGCAGCCCATACGTTAGCGGGATGAGGACAGATACGCAGTATTTT.

The chain employs TRBV4-3 and TRBJ2-7; D gene unclear. Germline values: CDR1 LGHNA, CDR2 YSLEER. V lost 0 bases and J lost 0, with 9 bases in between. This CDR3 is 15 amino acids long. CDR3 region: CASSQDTRFSYEQYF. As DNA, the CDR3 is TGCGCCAGCAGCCAAGATACTCGGTTCTCCTACGAGCAGTACTTC.

The chain combines TRBV7-3 with TRBJ1-1, with D uncertain. The CDR3 is made up of 13 amino acids. V was trimmed by 4 bases and J by 2 bases, leaving 8 bases between them. Germline CDR1 reads SGHTA; CDR2 reads FQGTGA. The CDR3 coding sequence is TGTGCCAGCAGCTCCGTTCCTAACACTGAAGCTTTCTTT. Its protein product is CASSSVPNTEAFF.

The gene calls are TRBV7-2 and TRBJ2-7, with TRBD2 matching over 11 bases. The CDR3 runs to 15 residues. Looked up from germline, CDR1 is SGHTA and CDR2 is FQGNSA. Losses at the gene ends were 2 bases for V and 6 bases for J; bases not matched to a gene: 6. The CDR3 loop reads CASSLTSGSAFEQYF. For the CDR3, the DNA is TGTGCCAGCAGCTTAACTAGCGGGAGTGCTTTCGAGCAGTACTTC.

This clone appeared a few times. The V and J genes are TRBV6-5 and TRBJ2-2; 10 nucleotides agree with TRBD2. Germline trimming cut 10 bases from V and 6 bases from J; bases unmatched to any gene: 11. The germline V gene encodes CDR1 MNHEY and CDR2 SVGAGI. This CDR3 has 15 amino acids. CDR3 DNA: TGTGCCACCAGCGGGCTAGCGGGAGTTGCCGGGGAGCTGTTTTTT. Protein sequence: CATSGLAGVAGELFF.

This rearrangement joins TRBV30 to TRBJ2-7, with 8 bases lining up with TRBD1. Germline CDR1 reads GTSNPN; CDR2 reads SVGIG (reference sequence). The CDR3 contains 16 residues. The J segment lost 4 bases and the V segment lost 0 bases, leaving 11 bases of the junction unmatched. CDR3: CAWSVGAPGGGYEQYF. The CDR3 nucleotides are TGTGCCTGGAGTGTAGGAGCCCCAGGGGGCGGGTACGAGCAGTACTTC.

This clone was found a few times. J is TRBJ1-1 and V is TRBV29-1; D is unresolved. The CDR3 has 13 residues. From germline, CDR1 is SQVTM and CDR2 ANQGSEA. V lost 7 bases and J lost 0, with 12 bases in between. In DNA form, the CDR3 reads TGCAGCGCGGGGAAACAGCTGAACACTGAAGCTTTCTTT. Translating gives CSAGKQLNTEAFF.